These T cell receptor beta chains were read from a single sample in a study of shared clonotypes between healthy human individuals. Some clones are missing from TCRdb's copy, which holds only in-frame ones; the method was immunoSEQ multiplex PCR. Among 2 million to 2.5 million clones listed, approximately 93% were seen once. Sequences were obtained from naive CD4+ T cells from PBMCs. These receptor sequences come from a man younger than 35 in good health. Some clones in this sample may be carry-over from other donors' samples. CDR3s include the opening cysteine and the closing phenylalanine or tryptophan. D genes are given only for firm matches. For some rows the clone size is stated as once, few or many, or as a class when expanded; others skip it.

>TRBD1|TRBJ1-1|NA|TRBV2
CASMGQENTEAFF
TGTGCCAGCATGGGACAGGAGAACACTGAAGCTTTCTTT
>TRBD1|TRBJ2-7|NA|TRBV4-2
CASSLRQGSSYEQYF
TGTGCCAGCAGCCTTAGACAGGGGTCCTCCTACGAGCAGTACTTC
>NA|TRBJ2-5|NA|TRBV5-1
CASSLAQETQYF
TGCGCCAGCAGCTTGGCTCAAGAGACCCAGTACTTC
>TRBD2|TRBJ2-2|NA|TRBV6-1
CASSEGLLAGLNTGELFF
TGTGCCAGCAGTGAAGGACTACTAGCGGGGTTGAACACCGGGGAGCTGTTTTTT
>TRBD1|TRBJ2-3|once|TRBV6-6
CASSPRDRGTDTQYF
TGTGCCAGCAGTCCTAGGGACAGGGGCACAGATACGCAGTATTTT
>TRBD1|TRBJ1-5|NA|TRBV28
CASRGTGSWDNQPQHF
TGTGCCAGCCGCGGGACAGGGAGTTGGGACAATCAGCCCCAGCATTTT
>NA|TRBJ1-5|NA|TRBV5-6
CASSGGRGQPQHF
TGTGCCAGCAGTGGGGGAAGGGGTCAGCCCCAGCATTTT
>TRBD1|TRBJ2-4|NA|TRBV19
CASKDTGGAKNIQYF
TGTGCCAGTAAAGACACAGGGGGGGCCAAAAACATTCAGTACTTC
>NA|TRBJ2-1|NA|TRBV27
CASSLGWVRITYNEQFF
TGTGCCAGCAGCTTGGGGTGGGTCCGAATCACCTACAATGAGCAGTTCTTC
>TRBD2|TRBJ2-3|NA|TRBV7-2
CASSLLGLHNTDTQYF
TGTGCCAGCAGCTTATTGGGACTACATAATACAGATACGCAGTATTTT
>NA|TRBJ2-2|once|TRBV9
CASSVTGGSWTGELFF
TGTGCCAGCAGCGTAACTGGGGGCAGTTGGACCGGGGAGCTGTTTTTT
>TRBD2|TRBJ2-2|NA|TRBV5-4
CASSLPGLAATGELFF
TGTGCCAGCAGCCTACCGGGACTAGCGGCCACCGGGGAGCTGTTTTTT
>NA|TRBJ2-1|once|TRBV2
CASSEALVNEQFF
TGTGCCAGCAGTGAAGCACTTGTCAATGAGCAGTTCTTC
>NA|TRBJ2-1|NA|TRBV11-1
CASSLGGSSYNEQFF
TGTGCCAGCAGCTTAGGGGGGAGCTCCTACAATGAGCAGTTCTTC
>NA|TRBJ1-4|NA|TRBV5-1
CASSFGLRNEKLFF
TGCGCCAGCAGCTTTGGCCTCCGAAATGAAAAACTGTTTTTT
>NA|TRBJ1-3|NA|TRBV28
CASSFYRSYSGNTIYF
TGTGCCAGCAGTTTTTACAGGTCGTACTCTGGAAACACCATATATTTT
>NA|TRBJ1-1|NA|TRBV30
CACAPRGTEAFF
TGTGCCTGCGCACCACGGGGGACTGAAGCTTTCTTT
>NA|TRBJ2-5|once|TRBV11-2
CASSFRGTETRQETQYF
TGTGCCAGCAGCTTCCGGGGGACAGAGACACGCCAAGAGACCCAGTACTTC
>NA|TRBJ2-5|NA|TRBV27
CASSLSRGLPLETQYF
TGTGCCAGCAGTCTCTCCCGGGGACTCCCTTTAGAGACCCAGTACTTC
>TRBD1|TRBJ2-7|NA|TRBV7-9
CASSYRGHEQYF
TGTGCCAGCAGCTACAGGGGGCACGAGCAGTACTTC
>NA|TRBJ2-3|NA|TRBV29-1
CSVSQGTDTQYF
TGCAGCGTTTCCCAGGGGACAGATACGCAGTATTTT
>NA|TRBJ1-2|NA|TRBV6-5
CASSYTSGVGGYTF
TGTGCCAGCAGTTACACGAGCGGGGTTGGGGGCTACACCTTC
>TRBD1|TRBJ2-1|NA|TRBV11-3
CASSARTGGYNEQFF
TGTGCCAGCAGCGCCAGGACAGGGGGCTACAATGAGCAGTTCTTC
>TRBD1|TRBJ2-1|NA|TRBV11-2
CASSATGLSEQFF
TGTGCCAGCAGCGCGACAGGGTTGAGTGAGCAGTTCTTC
>NA|TRBJ2-5|few|TRBV30
CAWSVGETQYF
TGTGCCTGGAGTGTGGGAGAGACCCAGTACTTC
>TRBD1|TRBJ1-1|once|TRBV5-1
CASSLGDRDNTEAFF
TGCGCCAGCAGCTTGGGGGACAGGGACAACACTGAAGCTTTCTTT
>NA|TRBJ1-3|NA|TRBV7-2
CASSSDSPGNTIYF
TGTGCCAGCAGCTCGGACAGCCCCGGTAACACCATATATTTT
>TRBD1|TRBJ1-2|NA|TRBV27
CASKKGQDPGYTF
TGTGCCAGCAAAAAGGGACAGGACCCAGGCTACACCTTC
>NA|TRBJ2-7|NA|TRBV6-5
CASLGQADEQYF
TGTGCCAGCTTGGGGCAGGCGGACGAGCAGTACTTC
>TRBD1|TRBJ2-1|NA|TRBV6-4
CASSDSGTGVEQFF
TGTGCCAGCAGTGACTCTGGGACAGGGGTTGAGCAGTTCTTC
>NA|TRBJ1-1|NA|TRBV2
CASSYREGRNTEAFF
TGTGCCAGCAGTTATCGTGAGGGACGGAACACTGAAGCTTTCTTT
>NA|TRBJ2-5|NA|TRBV10-3
CAISEWREETQYF
TGTGCCATCAGTGAGTGGCGCGAAGAGACCCAGTACTTC
>TRBD2|TRBJ2-1|once|TRBV6-5
CASSYSMRERINEQFF
TGTGCCAGCAGTTACTCGATGCGGGAGCGCATCAATGAGCAGTTCTTC
>NA|TRBJ1-4|NA|TRBV6-5
CASSLAGATNEKLFF
TGTGCCAGCAGCCTAGCGGGGGCAACTAATGAAAAACTGTTTTTT
>NA|TRBJ1-2|few|TRBV2
CASSVSGPLSTF
TGTGCCAGCAGTGTTTCGGGACCTCTCTCCACCTTC
>NA|TRBJ2-4|NA|TRBV4-1
CASSLEVPPGVQYF
TGCGCCAGCAGCCTCGAAGTACCTCCGGGTGTCCAGTACTTC
>TRBD1|TRBJ1-1|NA|TRBV6-5
CASSRPGGNTEAFF
TGTGCCAGCAGCCGACCAGGGGGGAACACTGAAGCTTTCTTT
>TRBD1|TRBJ1-4|NA|TRBV5-8
CASSFVVWDRDEKLFF
TGTGCCAGCAGCTTTGTTGTGTGGGACAGGGATGAAAAACTGTTTTTT
>TRBD2|TRBJ2-1|NA|TRBV5-6
CASSLSGRAGNEQFF
TGTGCCAGCAGCCTCAGCGGGAGGGCCGGCAATGAGCAGTTCTTC
>TRBD1|TRBJ2-7|NA|TRBV6-1
CASEQGGYEQYF
TGTGCCAGCGAACAGGGGGGCTACGAGCAGTACTTC
>NA|TRBJ2-5|NA|TRBV5-1
CASSPTRGETQYF
TGCGCCAGCAGCCCGACTAGAGGAGAGACCCAGTACTTC
>NA|TRBJ2-1|NA|TRBV28
CASTSEGVSYNEQFF
TGTGCCAGCACCTCGGAGGGAGTGTCCTACAATGAGCAGTTCTTC
>TRBD2|TRBJ2-2|NA|TRBV9
CASGLAGVGTGELFF
TGTGCCAGCGGACTAGCGGGAGTTGGTACCGGGGAGCTGTTTTTT
>TRBD2|TRBJ2-3|NA|TRBV29-1
CSALSGGSTDTQYF
TGCAGCGCCCTCAGCGGGGGTTCCACAGATACGCAGTATTTT
>NA|TRBJ2-1|NA|TRBV28
CASSSYEQFF
TGTGCCAGCAGTTCCTATGAGCAGTTCTTC
>NA|TRBJ1-4|NA|TRBV28
CASSNSGAQNEKLFF
TGTGCCAGCAGTAACTCAGGAGCCCAGAATGAAAAACTGTTTTTT
>TRBD2|TRBJ2-7|NA|TRBV19
CASSTIAGGAYEQYF
TGTGCCAGTAGTACTATAGCGGGAGGGGCCTACGAGCAGTACTTC
>NA|TRBJ1-1|few|TRBV29-1
CSVQQGPVGTEAFF
TGCAGCGTTCAACAGGGACCCGTAGGGACTGAAGCTTTCTTT
>TRBD2|TRBJ2-1|NA|TRBV5-1
CASSLAGTIYNEQFF
TGCGCCAGCAGCTTGGCCGGGACTATATACAATGAGCAGTTCTTC
>TRBD2|TRBJ2-7|few|TRBV27
CASSPLEAGADEQYF
TGTGCCAGCAGTCCCCTTGAAGCGGGAGCTGACGAGCAGTACTTC
>NA|TRBJ1-1|NA|TRBV5-1
CASSSPPGRTNTEAFF
TGCGCCAGCAGCTCGCCACCGGGCAGAACGAACACTGAAGCTTTCTTT
>TRBD2|TRBJ2-1|NA|TRBV7-8
CASSLGLAGHIEQFF
TGTGCCAGCAGCTTAGGACTAGCGGGCCACATTGAGCAGTTCTTC
>NA|TRBJ2-5|NA|TRBV15
CATSSLHRTGSDETQYF
TGTGCCACCAGCAGCTTACACCGGACGGGGTCGGACGAGACCCAGTACTTC